This T cell receptor beta chain was identified in a study of blood T cell repertoires in COVID-19. Study-level information: Both acute and convalescent COVID-19 samples were obtained from the United States, Italy and Spain. Nucleic acid was either cDNA or gDNA, and it came from T cells, B-cell-depleted T cells, or PBMCs.

Germline V gene data show CDR1 as GTSNPN and CDR2 as SVGIG (reference sequence). The trim removed 2 bases at V and 7 bases at J, leaving 5 bases unmatched. This CDR3 has 13 amino acids. Clones were read by immunoSEQ multiplex PCR, and TCRdb kept only the in-frame ones, dropping some. The sample has approximately 440,000 clones; roughly 88% are singletons. The gene calls are TRBV30 and TRBJ1-1; 9 bases line up with TRBD1. Sequencing input: peripheral blood. This sequence was found in a woman aged 50 to 60 with COVID-19, enrolled during active disease. In DNA form, the CDR3 reads TGTGCCTGGAGTCGTACAGGGGGCCTTGAAGCTTTCTTT. It codes for CAWSRTGGLEAFF. Full variable domain (outside the CDR3, taken from reference TRBV30 and TRBJ1-1): SQTIHQWPATLVQPVGSPLSLECTVEGTSNPNLYWYRQAAGRGLQLLFYSVGIGQISSEVPQNLSASRPQDRQFILSSKKLLLSDSGFYLCAWSRTGGLEAFFGQGTRLTVV.